The 26 T cell receptor beta chains below all came from one sample that was sequenced in a study of CD8 T cells in Susac syndrome. An input of 0.5 to 1 ug of RNA was subjected to reverse transcription using random hexamers. One entry per CDR3 protein, called by TCRdb with MiXCR from the immunoSEQ multiplex PCR reads. The top ten hold around 0.14% of the sample, which has under 200,000 distinct CDR3 sequences, just under 95% seen once. The sample was CD4+ T cells from PBMCs. The receptors were sampled from a human donor in good health.

The gene calls are TRBV7-2 and TRBJ2-5; TRBD1 matches at 9 bases. V lost 5 bases and J lost 5; bases outside the gene matches: 12. Germline V gene data show CDR1 as SGHTA and CDR2 as FQGNSA. This CDR3 comprises 16 residues. The DNA for the CDR3 is TGTGCCAGCAGCCCTTCTGGAAACAGGGGGCTGGAGACCCAGTACTTC. Protein: CASSPSGNRGLETQYF. The complete variable domain, with remaining parts taken from reference TRBV7-2 and TRBJ2-5, reads GAGVSQSPSNKVTEKGKDVELRCDPISGHTALYWYRQSLGQGLEFLIYFQGNSAPDKSGLPSDRFSAERTGGSVSTLTIQRTQQEDSAVYLCASSPSGNRGLETQYFGPGTRLLVL.

This chain links TRBV5-1 with TRBJ1-6; 9 nucleotides match TRBD1. This CDR3 has 15 residues. Per the germline V gene, CDR1 is SGHRS and CDR2 is YFSETQ. Losses at the gene ends were 4 bases for V and 5 bases for J; bases not matched to a gene: 4. CDR3 residues: CASSTGTGNNSPLHF. CDR3 nucleotide sequence: TGCGCCAGCAGCACCGGGACAGGGAATAATTCACCCCTCCACTTT.

The chain links TRBV30 to TRBJ1-5; D is uncertain. Looked up from germline, CDR1 is GTSNPN and CDR2 is SVGIG (reference sequence). V was pared by 1 base and J by 0 bases, with 7 bases between. CDR3 length equals 14 residues. DNA of the CDR3: TGTGCCTGGAGTGCGACGGATAGCAATCAGCCCCAGCATTTT. It codes for CAWSATDSNQPQHF. The whole variable domain, filled in from reference TRBV30 and TRBJ1-5, reads SQTIHQWPATLVQPVGSPLSLECTVEGTSNPNLYWYRQAAGRGLQLLFYSVGIGQISSEVPQNLSASRPQDRQFILSSKKLLLSDSGFYLCAWSATDSNQPQHFGDGTRLSIL.

V and J are TRBV7-2 and TRBJ2-5; the match to TRBD2 covers 8 bases. The CDR3 spans 15 residues. The germline CDR1 and CDR2 sequences are SGHTA and FQGNSA. V lost 3 bases to trimming and J lost 5 bases; unmatched junction nucleotides: 8. CDR3 nucleotide sequence: TGTGCCAGCAGCTTCTCCCTCGGGGGGGCGGAGACCCAGTACTTC. Amino acids: CASSFSLGGAETQYF.

The chain carries TRBV30 and TRBJ2-7, with 10 bases aligning to TRBD1. Germline values: CDR1 GTSNPN, CDR2 SVGIG (reference sequence). This CDR3 spans 13 amino acids. V lost 4 bases, J lost 4 bases, and 4 bases stayed unmatched. CDR3 DNA sequence: TGTGCCTGGACCGGGACAGGGGCGTACGAGCAGTACTTC. Translation: CAWTGTGAYEQYF.

The rearrangement links TRBV28 to TRBJ2-7, with 8 bases aligning to TRBD1. The J segment lost 2 bases and the V segment lost 6 bases, leaving 3 bases of the junction unmatched. Germline-derived CDR1 and CDR2 are MDHEN and SYDVKM. The CDR3 has 13 residues. CDR3 sequence reads: CASRRQGTYEQYF. DNA for the CDR3: TGTGCCAGCAGGAGACAGGGGACCTACGAGCAGTACTTC.

There are a few counts of this clonotype. This sequence joins TRBV7-9 and TRBJ2-6, with no clear D. This CDR3 contains 10 residues. Trimming stripped 2 bases from V and 12 bases from J, with 2 bases between. Germline lookup yields CDR1 SEHNR and CDR2 FQNEAQ (reference sequence). CDR3 sequence (DNA): TGTGCCAGCAGCTTAAGCGTCCTGACTTTC. Its translation is CASSLSVLTF.

The rearrangement joins TRBV4-2 to TRBJ2-3; the match to TRBD2 covers 7 bases. Germline V gene lookup returns CDR1 LGHNA and CDR2 YNFKEQ. Trimming cost V 0 bases and J 1 base; bases outside gene matches: 10. The CDR3 consists of 18 residues. CDR3 DNA sequence: TGTGCCAGCAGCCAAGAAATTTCAGCGGGGCCGCGCACAGATACGCAGTATTTT. Translated: CASSQEISAGPRTDTQYF.

J is TRBJ2-1 and V is TRBV29-1, with a tentative D call TRBD2 (6 bases). Looked up from germline, CDR1 is SQVTM and CDR2 is ANQGSEA. The CDR3 spans 15 residues. The V and J ends lost 4 bases and 7 bases respectively, with 20 bases between them. CDR3 protein: CSVGRGRVNGNEQFF. DNA for the CDR3: TGCAGCGTTGGGCGGGGCCGGGTAAACGGTAATGAGCAGTTCTTC.

This clonotype was detected once. This chain joins TRBV29-1 and TRBJ1-2; a weak D match, TRBD1 (5 bases). CDR3 length: 12 residues. CDR1 and CDR2 from the germline V gene are SQVTM and ANQGSEA. The CDR3 DNA follows: TGCAGTGCATGGGGGACTTCTATGAGCTACACCTTC. It codes for CSAWGTSMSYTF.

V and J are TRBV2 and TRBJ2-7; no reliable D call. The CDR3 is 13 residues long. Per the germline V gene, CDR1 is SNHLY and CDR2 is FYNNEI. With 6 bases removed from V and 1 base from J, the gap between germline ends came to 10 bases. The CDR3 sequence: CASRLPPSYEQYF. As DNA, the CDR3 is TGTGCCAGCAGACTCCCGCCTTCCTACGAGCAGTACTTC.

This clonotype has just one count. This chain connects TRBV5-6 to TRBJ2-3, with 9 bases matching TRBD2. The CDR3 has 15 residues. The germline CDR1 and CDR2 sequences are SGHDT and YYEEEE. The trim removed 3 bases at V and 1 base at J, leaving 3 bases unmatched. CDR3 residues: CASSWGLARTDTQYF. The CDR3 nucleotides read TGTGCCAGCAGCTGGGGACTAGCCCGCACAGATACGCAGTATTTT. Together with reference TRBV5-6 and TRBJ2-3, the CDR3 gives the full variable domain: DAGVTQSPTHLIKTRGQQVTLRCSPKSGHDTVSWYQQALGQGPQFIFQYYEEEERQRGNFPDRFSGHQFPNYSSELNVNALLLGDSALYLCASSWGLARTDTQYFGPGTRLTVL.

The V and J genes are TRBV25-1 and TRBJ2-1, with D maybe TRBD2 (6 bases). Trimming stripped 7 bases from V and 6 bases from J, with 10 bases between. Germline V gene data show CDR1 as MGHDK and CDR2 as SYGVNS. The CDR3 contains 12 residues. CDR3 in amino acids: CASKPGGNEQFF. As DNA, the CDR3 is TGTGCCAGCAAACCCGGGGGCAATGAGCAGTTCTTC.

A note on this clonotype: The germline gene is not matched at one end of the junction; a read error may be the cause. DNA for the CDR3: TGCAGCGTTGTATGGGACAGGGGGCATGTTTTT. Amino acids: CSVVWDRGHVF. The chain is built from TRBV29-1 and TRBJ1-4; 12 nucleotides line up with TRBD1. CDR1 and CDR2 from the germline V gene are SQVTM and ANQGSEA. The CDR3 covers 11 residues.

Written as DNA, the CDR3 is TGCGCCAGCAGGGGCGAGAGCGAGACCCAGTACTTC. Translated: CASRGESETQYF. J is TRBJ2-5 and V is TRBV5-1; D unresolved. Trimming pared 5 bases from V and 5 bases from J, leaving 10 bases between. From germline, CDR1 is SGHRS and CDR2 YFSETQ. CDR3 size: 12 residues.

The CDR3 coding sequence is TGTGCCAGCGAGGGGAGGGGGCCGACAGATACGCAGTATTTT. This gives the protein CASEGRGPTDTQYF. The genes are TRBV6-2 or TRBV6-3 and TRBJ2-3, with D perhaps matching TRBD1 or TRBD2 (7 bases each). V was pared by 8 bases and J by 3 bases, with 15 bases between. The CDR3 has 14 amino acids. Looked up from germline, CDR1 is MNHEY and CDR2 is SVGEGT.

The chain combines TRBV5-1 with TRBJ2-6; maybe TRBD2 (6 bases). The length of the CDR3 is 16 residues. Deletions cut 1 base from V and 2 bases from J, with 10 bases between. Per germline, CDR1 SGHRS and CDR2 YFSETQ. As DNA, the CDR3 is TGCGCCAGCAGCTTGTCAGGAGGGGCTGGGGCCAACGTCCTGACTTTC. The encoded protein is CASSLSGGAGANVLTF.

This sequence joins TRBV7-2 and TRBJ1-2; TRBD1 matches 9 bases. This CDR3 region has 13 residues. Losses at the gene ends were 10 bases for V and 8 bases for J; bases not matched to a gene: 11. The germline V gene has CDR1 SGHTA and CDR2 FQGNSA. Here the CDR3 reads CATSPGQGRGYTF. CDR3 in DNA: TGTGCCACCTCTCCGGGACAGGGTCGAGGCTACACCTTC.

This chain links TRBV7-9 with TRBJ2-2; perhaps TRBD1 as D (6 bases). V gave up 4 bases and J gave up 4 bases, with 13 bases separating them. Germline V gene sequence: CDR1 SEHNR, CDR2 FQNEAQ (reference sequence). CDR3 size: 15 residues. The CDR3 protein is CASSYRDTTTGELFF. The CDR3 nucleotides read TGTGCCAGCAGCTACCGGGACACGACCACCGGGGAGCTGTTTTTT.

The chain employs TRBV24-1 and TRBJ2-3, with TRBD1 matching over 11 bases. Trimming cost V 4 bases and J 5 bases; bases outside gene matches: 7. CDR1 and CDR2 (germline): KGHDR, SFDVKD. The CDR3 totals 16 residues. CDR3 in DNA: TGTGCCACCAGTGACCAAGGACAGGGGGCGAGAGATACGCAGTATTTT. This gives the protein CATSDQGQGARDTQYF.

This rearrangement joins TRBV18 to TRBJ1-2, with 7 bases that match TRBD1. The CDR3 covers 15 residues. CDR1 is KGHSH, CDR2 LQKENI, per germline. The V gene end was trimmed by 3 bases and the J gene end by 2 bases; junction bases not matched to a gene: 6. In DNA, the CDR3 is TGTGCCAGCTCACCCTCGGCGACAGGGAACTATGGCTACACCTTC. It specifies CASSPSATGNYGYTF.

This chain uses TRBV4-1 with TRBJ2-5; 8 bases are a match to TRBD2. The germline CDR1 and CDR2 sequences are MGHRA and YSYEKL. Losses at the gene ends were 2 bases for V and 3 bases for J; bases not matched to a gene: 2. The length of the CDR3 is 14 residues. The CDR3 reads CASSQTGLEETQYF. In nucleotides, the CDR3 is TGCGCCAGCAGCCAAACGGGACTAGAAGAGACCCAGTACTTC.

This chain connects TRBV5-1 to TRBJ1-2; D unclear. Germline lookup yields CDR1 SGHRS and CDR2 YFSETQ. V dropped 6 bases and J dropped 10 bases, with 19 bases sitting between them. The CDR3 has 13 residues. CDR3 sequence reads: CASTNLAGQHYTF. CDR3 DNA: TGCGCCAGCACTAATCTTGCAGGCCAGCACTACACCTTC.

This chain uses TRBV4-3 with TRBJ2-2, with 9 bases fitting TRBD2. Germline-derived CDR1 and CDR2 are LGHNA and YSLEER. The CDR3 spans 14 residues. The trim removed 6 bases at V and 4 bases at J, leaving 3 bases unmatched. For the CDR3, the DNA is TGCGCCAGCAGTCTAGCGGGGCCCACCGGGGAGCTGTTTTTT. Its translation: CASSLAGPTGELFF.

This clonotype was detected once. The gene calls are TRBV7-2 and TRBJ2-1, with D hard to call. Germline lookup yields CDR1 SGHTA and CDR2 FQGNSA. Between the trimmed V and J ends, which lost 3 bases and 3 bases, there was a span of 3 bases. This CDR3 contains 12 residues. CDR3 in DNA: TGTGCCAGCAGCTTCCTCTACAATGAGCAGTTCTTC. Translating gives CASSFLYNEQFF.

This clonotype was observed a single time. V and J are TRBV20-1 and TRBJ2-4; the D gene is possibly TRBD1 (6 bases). This CDR3 region has 12 residues. V was shortened by 6 bases and J by 7 bases, with 13 bases between the two germline ends. The germline V gene has CDR1 DFQATT and CDR2 SNEGSKA (reference sequence). The CDR3: CSADDRTNIQYF. For the CDR3, the DNA is TGCAGTGCGGATGACAGGACCAACATTCAGTACTTC.